The 20 T cell receptor beta chains presented below share a single source sample, sequenced in a study of long-term antiretroviral therapy in people with HIV (dated by TCRdb to between 2021 and 2022). The immunoSEQ hsTCRB v3.0 assay was used at survey level resolution for TRB variable region sequencing. Drawn from immuneACCESS, this table holds only the in-frame rearrangements with V and J called that TCRdb kept. Clones are partly lost; checked studies trace under half to an unresolved V gene and leave the rest unexplained. Across this sample there are around 26,000 clones, with around 83% seen only once. The leading ten clones occupy less than 2.5% of the sample. The sequencing used unsorted PBMCs, collected 3 years after starting antiretroviral therapy. These receptors were collected from a man between 45 and 60 years old with HIV.

This sequence joins TRBV4-3 and TRBJ2-5; either TRBD1 or TRBD2 may supply D (5 bases each). Judging by the DNA end, TRBJ2-7 fits better; the J call may be wrong. This CDR3 is built from 14 residues. The germline CDR1 and CDR2 sequences are LGHNA and YSLEER. The CDR3 sequence: CASSPGRTSYEQYF. For the CDR3, the DNA is TGCGCCAGCAGCCCGGGACGCACTTCCTACGAGCAGTACTTC.

This chain links TRBV30 with TRBJ1-6, with D possibly matching TRBD1 (6 bases). Germline V CDR1 and CDR2: GTSNPN, SVGIG (reference sequence). The CDR3 contains 15 residues. V dropped 5 bases and J dropped 7 bases, with 18 bases sitting between them. The CDR3 sequence is CAWLFPGAANSPLHF. The CDR3 nucleotides are TGTGCCTGGCTTTTCCCGGGGGCAGCAAATTCACCCCTCCACTTT.

The rearrangement joins TRBV7-6 to TRBJ2-7, with TRBD1 as a possible D gene (5 bases). The V gene's germline CDR1 is SGHVS and CDR2 FNYEAQ. Trimming cost V 5 bases and J 2 bases, with 13 bases left between them. The CDR3 is made up of 14 amino acids. DNA for the CDR3: TGTGCCAGCAGCCCCAAGGGGCAGGCCTACGAGCAGTACTTC. Protein sequence: CASSPKGQAYEQYF.

The chain has TRBV10-1 and TRBJ2-3; 13 nucleotides align to TRBD2. The CDR3 sequence is 15 residues long. Germline assignment: CDR1 WNHNN and CDR2 SYGVQD (reference sequence). Trimming removed 4 bases from V and 5 bases from J; junction bases left unmatched: 3. CDR3 loop: CASSGLAGGGDTQYF. In nucleotides, the CDR3 is TGCGCCAGCAGTGGACTAGCGGGGGGAGGAGATACGCAGTATTTT.

The gene calls are TRBV7-9 and TRBJ2-5; possibly TRBD2 for D (5 bases). The J call is in doubt because the DNA end fits TRBJ2-7 better. Germline V CDR1 and CDR2: SEHNR, FQNEAQ (reference sequence). This CDR3 region has 14 residues. This CDR3 reads CASSLGRGSYEQYF. The CDR3, as DNA: TGTGCCAGCAGCTTAGGCCGGGGCTCCTACGAGCAGTACTTC.

This chain connects TRBV7-2 to TRBJ2-6; D remains ambiguous. V lost 0 bases, J lost 0 bases, and 12 bases lay in between. This CDR3 has 18 residues. The germline CDR1 and CDR2 sequences are SGHTA and FQGNSA. The CDR3 here is CASSLAIRQYSGANVLTF. CDR3 DNA: TGTGCCAGCAGCTTAGCGATAAGGCAGTACTCTGGGGCCAACGTCCTGACTTTC.

The chain employs TRBV7-6 and TRBJ1-1; D unresolved. CDR3 length: 15 residues. V lost 3 bases, J lost 1 base, and 12 bases lay in between. The V gene's germline CDR1 is SGHVS and CDR2 FNYEAQ. The DNA for the CDR3 is TGTGCCAGCAGCTTGTACCCCACAACGAACACTGAAGCTTTCTTT. The encoded protein is CASSLYPTTNTEAFF.

The chain links TRBV7-9 to TRBJ1-5; TRBD1 agrees at 9 bases. The junction had 7 bases not matched to a gene; V was cut back by 1 base and J by 3 bases. The CDR3 contains 17 residues. Germline lookup yields CDR1 SEHNR and CDR2 FQNEAQ (reference sequence). The CDR3 coding sequence is TGTGCCAGCAGCTTAGGGGCCGGGACAGGGTTCAATCAGCCCCAGCATTTT. Its protein is CASSLGAGTGFNQPQHF.

The J gene is TRBJ2-1, the V gene TRBV11-2, with 7 bases matching TRBD1. The trim removed 0 bases at V and 5 bases at J, leaving 4 bases unmatched. The germline gives CDR1 SGHAT, CDR2 FQNNGV. The CDR3 spans 15 residues. CDR3 sequence: CASSLEGQTDNEQFF. The CDR3, as DNA: TGTGCCAGCAGCTTAGAGGGACAGACAGACAATGAGCAGTTCTTC.

This chain links TRBV6-6 with TRBJ1-2; D is possibly TRBD1 (5 bases). Germline CDR1 reads MNHNY; CDR2 reads SVGAGI (reference sequence). CDR3 length equals 14 residues. The V end lost 7 bases, the J end lost 7 bases, and 19 bases lay between the germline ends. CDR3 sequence: CASKTIGAAGGYTF. CDR3 sequence (DNA): TGTGCCAGCAAAACTATAGGGGCAGCTGGTGGCTACACCTTC.

The rearrangement joins TRBV30 to TRBJ2-7; perhaps TRBD2 as D (5 bases). In germline, CDR1 is GTSNPN, CDR2 SVGIG (reference sequence). The CDR3 is 12 amino acids. Trimming left V 2 bases short and J 3 bases short, with 8 bases between. The CDR3 DNA reads as TGTGCCTGGAGTCGAGGGAGCTACGAGCAGTACTTC. Its translation is CAWSRGSYEQYF.

This clone has only one observation. The gene calls are TRBV9 and TRBJ1-2; D is ambiguous. The length of the CDR3 is 15 residues. CDR1 and CDR2 (germline): SGDLS, YYNGEE. V lost 3 bases and J 4 bases, leaving 16 bases between the germline ends. CDR3 sequence (DNA): TGTGCCAGCAGCGCTGACGTCCGGTTATTCTATGGCTACACCTTC. Protein product: CASSADVRLFYGYTF.

This clone was seen a single time. The J gene is TRBJ2-1, the V gene TRBV4-3, with TRBD1 matching over 8 bases. Germline V gene lookup returns CDR1 LGHNA and CDR2 YSLEER. The CDR3 is made up of 14 amino acids. Trimming took 6 bases from V and 4 from J; bases not matched to a gene: 5. CDR3 loop: CASSRQGAYNEQFF. CDR3 nucleotides: TGCGCCAGCAGTCGGCAGGGGGCTTACAATGAGCAGTTCTTC.

The chain joins TRBV10-1 to TRBJ1-1; D is ambiguous. Deletions cut 4 bases from V and 6 bases from J, with 12 bases between. The CDR3 runs 13 residues. From germline, CDR1 is WNHNN and CDR2 SYGVQD (reference sequence). This CDR3 is CASSGELAAEAFF. The CDR3 bases are TGCGCCAGCAGTGGGGAGCTTGCGGCTGAAGCTTTCTTT.

The chain is built from TRBV6-1 and TRBJ1-1; D is perhaps TRBD1 (6 bases). The CDR3 has 16 amino acids. Trimming left V 3 bases short and J 4 bases short, with 18 bases between. Germline V gene sequence: CDR1 MNHNS, CDR2 SASEGT. CDR3: CASSEHYRVVGTEAFF. The CDR3 DNA is TGTGCCAGCAGTGAGCACTACAGGGTCGTGGGCACTGAAGCTTTCTTT.

The CDR3 is CASRVGPSSYEQYF. The CDR3, as DNA: TGCGCCAGCAGAGTGGGGCCAAGCTCCTACGAGCAGTACTTC. This rearrangement joins TRBV5-1 to TRBJ2-7, with D possibly being TRBD1 (5 bases). In germline, CDR1 is SGHRS, CDR2 YFSETQ. Trimming shortened V by 5 bases and J by 0 bases, and 12 bases separated the two germline ends. This CDR3 region has 14 residues.

V and J are TRBV5-6 and TRBJ2-1; 10 bases fit TRBD2. The CDR3 totals 16 residues. With V trimmed by 3 bases and J by 6 bases, 9 bases remained unmatched. Germline CDR1 and CDR2: SGHDT and YYEEEE. CDR3 residues: CASSSTLAGALNEQFF. CDR3 in DNA: TGTGCCAGCAGCTCAACCCTAGCGGGGGCCCTCAATGAGCAGTTCTTC. Full variable domain (rest looked up from reference TRBV5-6 and TRBJ2-1): DAGVTQSPTHLIKTRGQQVTLRCSPKSGHDTVSWYQQALGQGPQFIFQYYEEEERQRGNFPDRFSGHQFPNYSSELNVNALLLGDSALYLCASSSTLAGALNEQFFGPGTRLTVL.

The gene calls are TRBV6-6 and TRBJ1-2; D is possibly TRBD1 (6 bases). Germline-derived CDR1 and CDR2 are MNHNY and SVGAGI (reference sequence). V lost 7 bases and J 5 bases, leaving 20 bases between the germline ends. CDR3 size: 15 residues. CDR3 DNA: TGTGCCAGCACCCCAGATGAATGGGGGCTATATGGCTACACCTTC. Translated, it gives CASTPDEWGLYGYTF.

The chain joins TRBV29-1 to TRBJ2-3, with 9 bases aligning to TRBD2. Germline V lookup: CDR1 SQVTM, CDR2 ANQGSEA. The length of the CDR3 is 14 residues. V lost 4 bases to trimming and J lost 2 bases; unmatched junction nucleotides: 4. The CDR3 DNA sequence: TGCAGCGTTGTGCTAGCGGGGAACACAGATACGCAGTATTTT. This codes for CSVVLAGNTDTQYF.

The J gene is TRBJ1-1, the V gene TRBV6-5; D perhaps matches TRBD1 (5 bases). The CDR3 length is 11 residues. Looked up from germline, CDR1 is MNHEY and CDR2 is SVGAGI. Trimming left V 4 bases short and J 13 bases short, with 13 bases between. Here the CDR3 reads CASSSGRDVFF. In DNA, the CDR3 is TGTGCCAGCAGTTCCGGCAGGGATGTTTTCTTT.